This TCR beta chain was profiled in a study of blood T cell repertoires in COVID-19. Background on the study: Samples representing acute and convalescent COVID-19 were sourced from the United States, Italy and Spain. In each case, the material was cDNA or gDNA derived from T cells, B-cell-depleted T cells, or PBMCs.

V gave up 5 bases and J gave up 13 bases; unmatched junction bases: 20. The CDR3 has 16 amino acids. CDR1 is SGHVS, CDR2 FQNEAQ, per germline. In the source study's methods: Nucleated cell number was recorded as an estimate derived from reference gene primer amplification. Generated by immunoSEQ multiplex PCR, the TCRdb table keeps only in-frame clones and is missing some. V and J calls and clone size come straight from that table; D and trimming were deduced from the DNA. The sample has about 87,000 clones, roughly 87% seen once. This receptor was obtained from an elderly woman with active COVID-19. The specimen was peripheral blood. The rearrangement joins TRBV7-8 to TRBJ2-1; 7 bases line up with TRBD2. The CDR3 region has the DNA TGTGCCAGCAGCCCCCCCCCGCGACTAGCAATGATTGAACAGTTCTTC. Translated: CASSPPPRLAMIEQFF. Variable domain in full (rest from reference TRBV7-8 and TRBJ2-1): GAGVSQSPRYKVAKRGQDVALRCDPISGHVSLFWYQQALGQGPEFLTYFQNEAQLDKSGLPSDRFFAERPEGSVSTLKIQRTQQEDSAVYLCASSPPPRLAMIEQFFGPGTRLTVL.